This is a list of T cell receptor beta chains from one sample in a study of identical twins. From the 5' RACE reads, TCRdb called clonotypes with MiXCR, one entry per CDR3 protein. The sample holds hundreds of thousands of distinct CDR3 sequences; approximately 13% are singletons and the top ten take about 1.6%. These data also featured in a second study, about yellow fever vaccine responses in identical twins.

The specimen sequenced was PBMCs. Receptors originate from a woman aged 18-35 years in good health. The CDR3 runs from the conserved cysteine through the conserved F or W. Fields, in order: clone size, J gene, D gene, V gene, CDR3 DNA, CDR3 protein. The D gene is left open where the match is weak. Some rows mark clone size as missing; the rest say once, few, many or name a class of expanded clone.

few	TRBJ2-2	NA	TRBV7-6	TGTGCCAGCAGCTTAGTGAGGGGTCTCCCCAACACCGGGGAGCTGTTTTTT	CASSLVRGLPNTGELFF
NA	TRBJ1-1	TRBD1	TRBV2	TGTGCCAGCACACCGGGACAGGGTATCGCTGAAGCTTTCTTT	CASTPGQGIAEAFF
NA	TRBJ1-2	TRBD1	TRBV5-1	TGCGCCAGCAGCTTAGGGACAGCGGCGGGTAACTATGGCTACACCTTC	CASSLGTAAGNYGYTF
NA	TRBJ2-5	NA	TRBV29-1	TGCAGCGTTGACGAGGAGACCCAGTACTTC	CSVDEETQYF
many	TRBJ2-1	NA	TRBV12-3/TRBV12-4	TGTGCCAGCAGTTTAGCAGCAGGGGCGACATACAATGAGCAGTTCTTC	CASSLAAGATYNEQFF
many	TRBJ2-2	TRBD1	TRBV4-1	TGCGCCAGCAGCCAAGTTTTTACAGGGGTTGTTGACACCGGGGAGCTGTTTTTT	CASSQVFTGVVDTGELFF
few	TRBJ1-6	TRBD1	TRBV12-3/TRBV12-4	TGTGCCAGCAGGCAACAGGGGCTGCGGTCACCCCTCCACTTT	CASRQQGLRSPLHF
few	TRBJ2-1	TRBD1	TRBV14	TGTGCCAGCAGGCGGACAGGAACCTACAATGAGCAGTTCTTC	CASRRTGTYNEQFF
few	TRBJ2-3	TRBD2	TRBV29-1	TGCAGCGTTGGAAGCGGGGGGGCTTCAGATACGCAGTATTTT	CSVGSGGASDTQYF
NA	TRBJ1-4	NA	TRBV7-9	TGTGCCAGCAGCCACCGTGGGGGGCTATCTTCTGAAAAACTGTTTTTT	CASSHRGGLSSEKLFF
NA	TRBJ1-1	TRBD1	TRBV28	TGTGCCAGCAGGAGGCAGGGGGCGCTTGGCACTGAAGCTTTCTTT	CASRRQGALGTEAFF
few	TRBJ2-1	TRBD2	TRBV20-1	TGCAGTGCTGGAGACCTAGCGGGCTTGGACAATGAGCAGTTCTTC	CSAGDLAGLDNEQFF
few	TRBJ2-3	NA	TRBV5-1	TGCGCCAGCAGCTTAGGGAAAGCGACAGATACGCAGTATTTT	CASSLGKATDTQYF
many	TRBJ2-5	NA	TRBV25-1	TGTGCCAGCAGTGTTAAGGGGAAGTCCCAAGAGACCCAGTACTTC	CASSVKGKSQETQYF
few	TRBJ1-2	NA	TRBV12-3/TRBV12-4	TGTGCCAGCAGTTTCTCTCCAAAGGACCGCAACTATGGCTACACCTTC	CASSFSPKDRNYGYTF
many	TRBJ1-1	NA	TRBV5-1	TGCGCCAGCAGATCTTCGAACACTGAAGCTTTCTTT	CASRSSNTEAFF
NA	TRBJ2-5	TRBD2	TRBV28	TGTGCCAGCAGTTTATCCGCCGGACTAGCGCCCTCACAAGAGACCCAGTACTTC	CASSLSAGLAPSQETQYF
few	TRBJ2-1	NA	TRBV24-1	TGTGCCACCAGTGGGGTAGGAGGGGGCTCCTACAATGAGCAGTTCTTC	CATSGVGGGSYNEQFF
NA	TRBJ1-1	TRBD1	TRBV12-3/TRBV12-4	TGTGCCAGCAGTCATCCCGGGACAGGGAGAGCTGAAGCTTTCTTT	CASSHPGTGRAEAFF
few	TRBJ1-1	NA	TRBV6-1	TGTGCCAGCAGTGTTCGGGGGATGAACACTGAAGCTTTCTTT	CASSVRGMNTEAFF
many	TRBJ1-1	NA	TRBV12-3/TRBV12-4	TGTGCCAGCAGTTTAGTTTCGTGGAACACTGAAGCTTTCTTT	CASSLVSWNTEAFF
NA	TRBJ2-6	NA	TRBV29-1	TGCAGCGTCCCGACAGCGAGGGGTTCTGGGGCCAACGTCCTGACTTTC	CSVPTARGSGANVLTF
NA	TRBJ2-3	TRBD2	TRBV27	TGTGCCAGCAGCTTCACTAGCGGGGATACGCAGTATTTT	CASSFTSGDTQYF
many	TRBJ1-1	NA	TRBV29-1	TGCAGCGTAGTACCCATGAACACTGAAGCTTTCTTT	CSVVPMNTEAFF
few	TRBJ1-2	NA	TRBV13	TGTGCCAGCAGCCAGGGGTGGGGGGCAGGTGGCTACACCTTC	CASSQGWGAGGYTF
NA	TRBJ2-7	TRBD1	TRBV25-1	TGTGCCAGCAGTGGGGACAGAATCTACGAGCAGTACTTC	CASSGDRIYEQYF
NA	TRBJ2-1	TRBD2	TRBV12-3/TRBV12-4	TGTGCCAGCAGCGATGGACTAGCGGACAATGAGCAGTTCTTC	CASSDGLADNEQFF
NA	TRBJ2-7	TRBD1	TRBV20-1	TGCAGTGCTAAGACAGGGCTACTCTACGAGCAGTACTTC	CSAKTGLLYEQYF
many	TRBJ2-7	NA	TRBV6-1	TGTGCCAGCAGTGAAGCGCTCCTGGGAGTCTCCTACGAGCAGTACTTC	CASSEALLGVSYEQYF
NA	TRBJ1-1	NA	TRBV4-2	TGTGCCAGCAGCCAAGAAACACAGCCCTTTTACACTGAAGCTTTCTTT	CASSQETQPFYTEAFF
NA	TRBJ2-1	TRBD1	TRBV12-5	TGTGCTAGTGGTTTGGTACTAGGTCAGGGGGTCGATGAGCAGTTCTTC	CASGLVLGQGVDEQFF
NA	TRBJ1-5	TRBD1	TRBV3-1	TGTGCCAGCAGCCAAAAACAGGGGTTTGGTCAGCCCCAGCATTTT	CASSQKQGFGQPQHF
few	TRBJ2-5	TRBD2	TRBV7-8	TGTGCCAGCAGCATAAGATCTAGCGGGAGTCGGGAGACCCAGTACTTC	CASSIRSSGSRETQYF
few	TRBJ2-3	TRBD2	TRBV6-2/TRBV6-3	TGTGCCAGCACCAGGACTAGCGGATACACAGATACGCAGTATTTT	CASTRTSGYTDTQYF
few	TRBJ2-2	TRBD1	TRBV12-3/TRBV12-4	TGTGCCAGCAGAAACAGGGGGCAAGGCACCGGGGAGCTGTTTTTT	CASRNRGQGTGELFF
NA	TRBJ1-2	NA	TRBV11-2	TGTGCCAGCAGCGAACAGGGTTGGGATGGCTACACCTTC	CASSEQGWDGYTF
NA	TRBJ2-5	TRBD2	TRBV9	TGTGCCAGCAGCGAGGGACTAGCGCGATCTTTGGAGACCCAGTACTTC	CASSEGLARSLETQYF
few	TRBJ2-7	TRBD1	TRBV24-1	TGTGCCACCAGCGAACGGGGACAGACGCAGTACTTC	CATSERGQTQYF
NA	TRBJ2-5	NA	TRBV12-3/TRBV12-4	TGTGCCAGCAGTTTTACCCCCCTTCCGGGACTTGGGGAGACCCAGTACTTC	CASSFTPLPGLGETQYF
few	TRBJ2-5	NA	TRBV3-1	TGTGCCAGCAGCCAAGCAGGGTACTTAGAGACCCAGTACTTC	CASSQAGYLETQYF
many	TRBJ2-1	NA	TRBV10-3	TGTGCCATCAGTGGCGTCGGCGGCTACAATGAGCAGTTCTTC	CAISGVGGYNEQFF
few	TRBJ2-1	TRBD2	TRBV5-1	TGCGCCAGCAGCTTGAGGTTTAGCGGGGGGGGAGCCCACAATGAGCAGTTCTTC	CASSLRFSGGGAHNEQFF
NA	TRBJ2-3	NA	TRBV2	TGTGCCAGCAGGGTAGGGTCAAGCACAGATACGCAGTATTTT	CASRVGSSTDTQYF
few	TRBJ2-1	NA	TRBV6-6	TGTGCCAGCAGTGACCTGGACAACGAGCAGTTCTTC	CASSDLDNEQFF
many	TRBJ2-1	NA	TRBV6-2/TRBV6-3	TGTGCCAGCAGTTATGGCGGATACAATGAGCAGTTCTTC	CASSYGGYNEQFF
few	TRBJ2-1	TRBD2	TRBV24-1	TGTGCCACCGGGACTAGCTGGGGCGAGCAGTTCTTC	CATGTSWGEQFF
NA	TRBJ1-4	TRBD1	TRBV20-1	TGCAGTGCTAAACAGGGGCAGAATGAAAAACTGTTTTTT	CSAKQGQNEKLFF
many	TRBJ1-2	NA	TRBV7-9	TGTGCCTCCCGGGCGGCAAATGCTAACTATGGCTACACCTTC	CASRAANANYGYTF
NA	TRBJ1-5	NA	TRBV7-2	TGTGCCAGCAGCTTAGTGGTAGGGACCCCTCAGCCCCAGCATTTT	CASSLVVGTPQPQHF
NA	TRBJ2-1	TRBD1	TRBV19	TGTGCCAGTAGTCTGGGACAGGCTATGTATGAGCAGTTCTTC	CASSLGQAMYEQFF
few	TRBJ2-5	TRBD2	TRBV3-1	TGTGCCAGCAGCCCCCTCGCGGGGGGGCTTGGAGAGACCCAGTACTTC	CASSPLAGGLGETQYF
NA	TRBJ1-1	TRBD1	TRBV5-6	TGTGCCGGAGGGACAGATGGCACTGAAGCTTTCTTT	CAGGTDGTEAFF
few	TRBJ1-3	NA	TRBV5-1	TGCGCCAGCAGCTTGTCGAATACTGGAAACACCATATATTTT	CASSLSNTGNTIYF
NA	TRBJ2-5	NA	TRBV10-3	TGTGCCATCAGTGAGTCGAGGGCACTTAGAGAGACCCAGTACTTC	CAISESRALRETQYF